The 5 T cell receptor beta chains in this list originate from one sample, sequenced in a study of cytomegalovirus exposure and HLA in healthy donors. The repertoire was sequenced with immunoSEQ multiplex PCR; TCRdb's copy has only in-frame clones and lacks some. The table records 350,000 or so clones, more than 80% of them present only once. The sample taken for sequencing was PBMCs. These receptors all come from a woman between 18 and 29 years old in good health and CMV-seronegative.

V and J are TRBV27 and TRBJ2-3; no firm D call. Looked up from germline, CDR1 is MNHEY and CDR2 is SMNVEV (reference sequence). Trimming took off 4 bases at V and 2 bases at J, with 4 bases between the two ends. The CDR3 spans 12 residues. The CDR3 DNA sequence: TGTGCCAGCAGTTCCTACACAGATACGCAGTATTTT. Its protein product is CASSSYTDTQYF.

The chain has TRBV5-8 and TRBJ1-5; D gene ambiguous. The germline V gene encodes CDR1 SGHTS and CDR2 YDEGEE. The CDR3 spans 15 residues. The V end lost 2 bases, the J end lost 3 bases, and 12 bases lay between the germline ends. CDR3 amino acids: CASSFRSPNNQPQHF. CDR3 nucleotides: TGTGCCAGCAGCTTTCGGAGCCCGAACAATCAGCCCCAGCATTTT. Drawing the rest from reference TRBV5-8 and TRBJ1-5, the complete variable domain is EAGVTQSPTHLIKTRGQQATLRCSPISGHTSVYWYQQALGLGLQFLLWYDEGEERNRGNFPPRFSGRQFPNYSSELNVNALELEDSALYLCASSFRSPNNQPQHFGDGTRLSIL.

The chain couples TRBV7-9 to TRBJ2-7; weak D call: TRBD2 (6 bases). The V and J ends lost 1 base and 2 bases respectively, with 9 bases between them. From germline, CDR1 is SEHNR and CDR2 FQNEAQ (reference sequence). The CDR3 totals 14 residues. CDR3 sequence (DNA): TGTGCCAGCAGCTTAGGCGGGGTGGCCTACGAGCAGTACTTC. This codes for CASSLGGVAYEQYF.

The rearrangement uses TRBV4-3 and TRBJ2-3; 8 nucleotides match TRBD1. The V gene end was trimmed by 3 bases and the J gene end by 4 bases; junction bases not matched to a gene: 15. Per germline, CDR1 LGHNA and CDR2 YSLEER. The CDR3 has 18 residues. The CDR3 here is CASSQERTGLVPADTQYF. CDR3 coding DNA: TGCGCCAGCAGCCAGGAGAGGACAGGGTTGGTTCCGGCAGATACGCAGTATTTT.

Concerning this clone itself: Its ends do not fully match the called genes, so a read error is possible. The chain joins TRBV7-7 to TRBJ2-3; D not resolved. Germline assignment: CDR1 SSHAT and CDR2 FNYEAQ (reference sequence). The CDR3 runs 15 residues. The CDR3 nucleotides read TGTGCTAGCAGCCTCAGTACGCAGTACACAGATACGCAGTATTTT. Translation gives CASSLSTQYTDTQYF.